This T cell receptor (beta chain) was sequenced in a study of cytomegalovirus exposure and HLA in healthy donors. Study information: Among the roughly 400 genotyped donors, 65% to 90% were placed in the Caucasian-associated ancestry cluster. General study findings and limits: The study recorded 150 to 200 TCR beta chains that were cytomegalovirus-associated. Reports showed the classifier diagnosing cytomegalovirus status with high specificity and sensitivity.

There are 14 residues in the CDR3. Between the trimmed V and J ends, which lost 5 bases and 6 bases, there was a span of 16 bases. Germline V gives CDR1 SGHTA, CDR2 FQGTGA. The PCR contained 60 Vbeta and 13 Jbeta primers. Measured with immunoSEQ multiplex PCR; TCRdb has only the in-frame clones, and not every one. The repertoire holds over 150,000 clones, with about 84% as singletons. In regard to this clone: Its antigen is currently unknown.

Sequenced: PBMCs. This sequence was found in a man between 18 and 29 years old in good health and CMV-seronegative. This chain joins TRBV7-3 and TRBJ1-1, with a tentative D call TRBD1 (6 bases). CDR3 DNA sequence: TGTGCCAGCAGCAGAGGGGGGGCAGGCGCTGAAGCTTTCTTT. It codes for CASSRGGAGAEAFF.